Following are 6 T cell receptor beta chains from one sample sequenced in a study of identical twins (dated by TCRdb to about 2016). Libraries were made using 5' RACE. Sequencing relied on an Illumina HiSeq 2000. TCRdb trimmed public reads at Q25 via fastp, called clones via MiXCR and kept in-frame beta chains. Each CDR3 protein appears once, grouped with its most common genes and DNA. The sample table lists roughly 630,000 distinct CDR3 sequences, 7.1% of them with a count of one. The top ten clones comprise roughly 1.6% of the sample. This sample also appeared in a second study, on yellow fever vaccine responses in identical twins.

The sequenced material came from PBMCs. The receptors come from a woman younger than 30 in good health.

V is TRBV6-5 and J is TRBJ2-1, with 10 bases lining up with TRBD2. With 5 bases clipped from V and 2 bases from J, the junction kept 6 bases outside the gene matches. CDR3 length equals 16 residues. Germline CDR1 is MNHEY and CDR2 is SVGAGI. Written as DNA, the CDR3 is TGTGCCAGCAGTACCCGAGCGGGGGGGGCCTACAATGAGCAGTTCTTC. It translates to CASSTRAGGAYNEQFF.

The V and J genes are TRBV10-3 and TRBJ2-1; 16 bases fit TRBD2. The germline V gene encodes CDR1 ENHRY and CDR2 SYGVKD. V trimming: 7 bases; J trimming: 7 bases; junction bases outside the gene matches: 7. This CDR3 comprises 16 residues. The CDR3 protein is CAITPGLAGGPNEQFF. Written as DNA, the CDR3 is TGTGCCATCACGCCGGGACTAGCGGGAGGGCCGAATGAGCAGTTCTTC.

CDR3 coding DNA: TGCGCCAGCAGCTCAGACAGCGGGAGGGGGACCCAGTACTTC. Translating gives CASSSDSGRGTQYF. V usage is TRBV5-1 and J usage is TRBJ2-5, with 10 bases fitting TRBD2. Looked up from germline, CDR1 is SGHRS and CDR2 is YFSETQ. CDR3 size: 14 residues. V gave up 3 bases and J gave up 7 bases; unmatched junction bases: 6.

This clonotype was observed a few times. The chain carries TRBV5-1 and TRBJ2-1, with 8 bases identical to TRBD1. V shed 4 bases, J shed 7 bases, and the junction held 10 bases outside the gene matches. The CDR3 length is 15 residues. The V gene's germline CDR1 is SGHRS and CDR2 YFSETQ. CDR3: CASSPKDRGWNEQFF. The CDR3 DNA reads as TGCGCCAGCAGCCCAAAAGACAGGGGATGGAATGAGCAGTTCTTC.

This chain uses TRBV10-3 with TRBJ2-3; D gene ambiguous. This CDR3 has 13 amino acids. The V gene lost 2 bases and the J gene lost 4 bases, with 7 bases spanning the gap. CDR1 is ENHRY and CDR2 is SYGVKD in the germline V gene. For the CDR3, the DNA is TGTGCCATCAGTGAGAGAACGTCAGATACGCAGTATTTT. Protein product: CAISERTSDTQYF.

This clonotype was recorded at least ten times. The CDR3 sequence is CASSLVTGGGQPQHF. CDR3 DNA: TGTGCCAGCAGCTTAGTAACAGGGGGAGGTCAGCCCCAGCATTTT. The chain is built from TRBV7-2 and TRBJ1-5; 8 bases are a match to TRBD1. V trimming: 1 base; J trimming: 6 bases; junction bases outside the gene matches: 5. The CDR3 length is 15 residues. Germline-derived CDR1 and CDR2 are SGHTA and FQGNSA.